This note documents a single T cell receptor beta chain sequence. Its antigen is as yet unknown. The table came from immunoSEQ multiplex PCR; TCRdb's copy has only in-frame clones and leaves some out. The table lists roughly 13,000 clones, roughly 80% of them singletons. V shed 6 bases and J 3 bases; nucleotides not matched to a gene: 8. The germline gives CDR1 MDHEN, CDR2 SYDVKM. This CDR3 is built from 14 residues. This entry is derived from a study of PD-1 blockade in classical Hodgkin lymphoma. Each of the patients experienced relapse following autologous stem cell transplantation, and their brentuximab vedotin exposure differed. Study-wide results and limits: In newly diagnosed patients, baseline TCR diversity was reportedly below that of healthy donors. At C4D1, TCR diversity had climbed significantly for CD4+ cells, though not for CD8+ cells.

The starting material was peripheral blood mononuclear cells (PBMCs), obtained before the second cycle of nivolumab. The chain recombines TRBV28 with TRBJ2-7; 7 nucleotides match TRBD1. The TCR sequence derives from a human donor with classical Hodgkin lymphoma. CDR3 residues: CASRGTAPFYEQYF. The CDR3 DNA reads TGTGCCAGCAGGGGGACAGCTCCATTCTACGAGCAGTACTTC.